A single sample gave rise to the 16 T cell receptor beta chains below, sequenced in a study of shared clonotypes between healthy human individuals. TCRdb keeps only in-frame clones here, not all; method: immunoSEQ multiplex PCR. The table includes hundreds of thousands of clones, 79% detected once. The sample taken for sequencing was PBMCs. These receptors were collected from a woman aged 40 to 50 in good health. Some clones in this sample may be carry-over from other donors' samples.

The chain has TRBV2 and TRBJ1-6, with TRBD1 matching 7 bases. Germline assignment: CDR1 SNHLY and CDR2 FYNNEI. Germline trimming cut 7 bases from V and 8 bases from J; bases unmatched to any gene: 11. The CDR3 covers 15 residues. CDR3 nucleotide sequence: TGTGCCAGCAAGTTGACAGGGTGGGATGATTCACCCCTCCACTTT. Translated: CASKLTGWDDSPLHF.

The rearrangement links TRBV19 to TRBJ1-1; D not certain. Germline V gene data show CDR1 as LNHDA and CDR2 as SQIVND (reference sequence). The CDR3 extends over 15 amino acids. The V and J ends lost 2 bases and 1 base respectively, with 11 bases between them. The CDR3 sequence: CASSILFRENTEAFF. The CDR3 region has the DNA TGTGCCAGTAGTATACTATTTCGGGAGAACACTGAAGCTTTCTTT.

The chain recombines TRBV7-9 with TRBJ2-5, with D maybe TRBD2 (6 bases). Germline V CDR1 and CDR2: SEHNR, FQNEAQ (reference sequence). The CDR3 consists of 14 residues. The V end lost 5 bases, the J end lost 0 bases, and 10 bases lay between the germline ends. The CDR3 bases are TGTGCCAGCAGCCGAGCGGGTAACCAAGAGACCCAGTACTTC. The encoded protein is CASSRAGNQETQYF.

J is TRBJ2-5 and V is TRBV30, with no clear D. The DNA end lines up better with TRBJ2-7; the J call may be wrong. Germline loops: CDR1 GTSNPN, CDR2 SVGIG (reference sequence). The CDR3 is 12 amino acids. CDR3 protein: CAWSLVTYEQYF. The DNA of the CDR3 is TGTGCCTGGAGTTTAGTGACCTACGAGCAGTACTTC.

V usage is TRBV19 and J usage is TRBJ1-5, with D hard to call. CDR1 and CDR2 (germline): LNHDA, SQIVND (reference sequence). Trimming removed 7 bases from V and 7 bases from J, with 14 bases in between. CDR3 size: 13 residues. The CDR3 DNA follows: TGTGCCAGTAAACCGGGAGAAAGGCAGCCCCAGCATTTT. Protein product: CASKPGERQPQHF.

This chain joins TRBV29-1 and TRBJ2-1; 9 bases are a match to TRBD1. From germline, CDR1 is SQVTM and CDR2 ANQGSEA. Trimming removed 3 bases from V and 7 bases from J; junction bases left unmatched: 4. There are 13 residues in the CDR3. The CDR3 DNA is TGCAGCGTTGAGGCGACAGGGGGGAATGAGCAGTTCTTC. Amino acids: CSVEATGGNEQFF.

The rearrangement links TRBV6-5 to TRBJ1-2; 7 bases agree with TRBD1. CDR1 and CDR2 from the germline V gene are MNHEY and SVGAGI. The CDR3 loop spans 12 amino acids. V dropped 6 bases and J dropped 8; count of bases not matched to a gene: 6. This CDR3 is CASRSTGLGYTF. The CDR3 DNA is TGTGCCAGCAGATCGACAGGGCTAGGCTACACCTTC.

The sample holds a few counts of this clone. Germline and junction disagree at one end, which may indicate a read error. The rearrangement uses TRBV9 and TRBJ1-1; the match to TRBD1 covers 12 bases. This CDR3 region has 13 residues. Germline V gives CDR1 SGDLS, CDR2 YYNGEE. The CDR3 sequence is CASSAGQGADAFF. Here the CDR3 DNA reads TGTGCCAGCAGCGCGGGACAGGGGGCTGACGCTTTCTTT.

The chain joins TRBV10-3 to TRBJ2-1; D perhaps matches TRBD2 (6 bases). Germline-derived CDR1 and CDR2 are ENHRY and SYGVKD. The CDR3 covers 15 residues. V was trimmed by 6 bases and J by 0 bases, leaving 12 bases between them. The CDR3 nucleotides read TGTGCCATCAGGGGGACTTCCAGCTCCTACAATGAGCAGTTCTTC. It encodes CAIRGTSSSYNEQFF.

The chain is built from TRBV7-6 and TRBJ1-4; D call uncertain. This CDR3 comprises 13 residues. V lost 1 base to trimming and J lost 11 bases, with 11 bases between them. Germline assignment: CDR1 SGHVS and CDR2 FNYEAQ. The CDR3 DNA follows: TGTGCCAGCAGCTTAGTGGGGAAGTATAAACTGTTTTTT. Translated, it gives CASSLVGKYKLFF.

V and J are TRBV6-1 and TRBJ1-1, with a possible D match to TRBD1 (6 bases). Looked up from germline, CDR1 is MNHNS and CDR2 is SASEGT. Trimming removed 5 bases at V and 4 bases at J, with 14 bases between. The CDR3 contains 14 residues. The CDR3: CASSIEGGSTEAFF. Here the CDR3 DNA reads TGTGCCAGCAGTATTGAAGGGGGTAGCACTGAAGCTTTCTTT.

The genes are TRBV27 and TRBJ2-3, with 9 nucleotides matching TRBD2. Trimming took 2 bases from V and 3 from J; bases not matched to a gene: 9. The germline V gene encodes CDR1 MNHEY and CDR2 SMNVEV (reference sequence). This CDR3 spans 17 amino acids. CDR3 DNA: TGTGCCAGCAGTTTACGGGTGCGGGAGGGCATGACAGATACGCAGTATTTT. Amino acids: CASSLRVREGMTDTQYF.

The rearrangement uses TRBV15 and TRBJ2-1; D is ambiguous. This CDR3 has 14 amino acids. In germline, CDR1 is LNHNV, CDR2 YYDKDF (reference sequence). Trimming pared 1 base from V and 5 bases from J, leaving 9 bases between. CDR3 residues: CATSRGGSHNEQFF. The CDR3 DNA follows: TGTGCCACCAGCAGAGGCGGCAGCCACAATGAGCAGTTCTTC.

This clone was seen many times. The genes are TRBV7-3 and TRBJ2-2; tentatively, D is TRBD1 (5 bases). The V and J ends lost 5 bases and 2 bases respectively, with 12 bases between them. CDR3 size: 15 residues. Germline lookup yields CDR1 SGHTA and CDR2 FQGTGA. CDR3 coding DNA: TGTGCCAGCAGCATGCAGGGTGGAAACACCGGGGAGCTGTTTTTT. This encodes CASSMQGGNTGELFF.

Worth noting for this clone: One base separates it from a far larger clone, so it is likely a read error. This sequence joins TRBV30 and TRBJ2-2; a weak D match, TRBD1 (6 bases). Germline V lookup: CDR1 GTSNPN, CDR2 SVGIG (reference sequence). This CDR3 region has 15 residues. The ends were cut back, 3 bases at V and 5 bases at J, with 16 bases in the middle. CDR3 loop: CAWRSAGENTGELFF. The CDR3 nucleotides read TGTGCCTGGAGGAGTGCAGGGGAGAATACCGGGGAGCTGTTTTTT.

V gene TRBV27 combines with J gene TRBJ2-5; TRBD2 might be the D (5 bases). CDR1 is MNHEY, CDR2 SMNVEV, per germline (reference sequence). The CDR3 is 13 amino acids. V shed 5 bases and J shed 5 bases, with 12 bases lying between them. The CDR3 nucleotides read TGTGCCAGCAGTAGAATAGGGAGCGAGACCCAGTACTTC. It is translated as CASSRIGSETQYF.